The source of this T cell receptor (beta chain) is a study of blood T cell repertoires in COVID-19. Across the whole study: Acute and convalescent COVID-19 samples came from the United States, Italy and Spain.

Enrollment of patients from Seattle took place during active infection, with longitudinal follow-up. CDR3 length: 14 amino acids. Germline CDR1 and CDR2: SGHNT and YYREEE (reference sequence). After removal of 4 bases from V and 1 base from J, the junction contained 1 base not matched to a gene. Per the original data handling: Amplifying reference gene primers gave estimates of nucleated cell counts. Profiling relied on immunoSEQ multiplex PCR, and the TCRdb table lists in-frame clones only, not all of them. The V and J calls and the clone size are those of that table, but D and trimming were determined from the DNA. This sample has fewer than 350,000 clones, with about 87% found just once. This clone was found once.

The sequence was collected from a woman aged 30 to 39 with COVID-19, enrolled during active disease. V is TRBV5-4 and J is TRBJ2-4; 8 nucleotides match TRBD1. Sample: peripheral blood. The CDR3 spells CASSRTGAKNIQYF. The CDR3, as DNA: TGTGCCAGCAGCCGGACAGGGGCCAAAAACATTCAGTACTTC.